Here is one T cell receptor beta chain with its context. CDR3 length: 14 amino acids. The germline gives CDR1 GTSNPN, CDR2 SVGIG (reference sequence). With 4 bases clipped from V and 5 bases from J, the junction kept 6 bases outside the gene matches. These data originate in a study of control samples from healthy donors and cancer patients. Method: immunoSEQ multiplex PCR; TCRdb's copy keeps in-frame clones and lacks some. The sample lists approximately 100,000 clones; around 90% were seen once. The V call is TRBV30, the J call TRBJ1-1; 11 positions match TRBD1. Sequenced sample: blood. The sequence was collected from a man under 40 in good health. The CDR3 loop reads CAWTGQGVRTEAFF. For the CDR3, the DNA is TGTGCCTGGACGGGACAGGGGGTTAGGACTGAAGCTTTCTTT.